Below are 3 T cell receptor beta chains sequenced from a single sample in a study of cytomegalovirus exposure and HLA in healthy donors. The PCR ran on 60 Vbeta and 13 Jbeta primers. The data were produced by immunoSEQ multiplex PCR, yet TCRdb's version contains in-frame clones alone and is incomplete. The data contain 85,000 to 100,000 clones, around nine tenths of them seen just once; the ten biggest clones take up roughly 9%. Sequenced input: PBMCs. All receptors come from a man younger than 40 in good health and CMV-seropositive.

The rearrangement uses TRBV30 and TRBJ2-7; D is ambiguous. The germline V and J ends were trimmed by 7 bases and 4 bases, with 14 bases remaining between them. From germline, CDR1 is GTSNPN and CDR2 SVGIG (reference sequence). CDR3 length: 12 amino acids. As DNA, the CDR3 is TGTGCCTCTATAAGATCGGGTTACGAGCAGTACTTC. It translates to CASIRSGYEQYF.

The chain employs TRBV6-5 and TRBJ2-3, with D possibly being TRBD1 (6 bases). Trimming stripped 5 bases from V and 2 bases from J, with 11 bases between. The CDR3 length is 14 residues. Germline assignment: CDR1 MNHEY and CDR2 SVGAGI. The CDR3 DNA follows: TGTGCCAGCAGTCCACAGGGATTCACAGATACGCAGTATTTT. Translated, it gives CASSPQGFTDTQYF.

This chain connects TRBV10-3 to TRBJ2-7; D call uncertain. The CDR3 has 13 amino acids. Looked up from germline, CDR1 is ENHRY and CDR2 is SYGVKD. Trimming cost V 7 bases and J 1 base, with 11 bases left between them. The CDR3 DNA sequence: TGTGCCATCAAGAGCCCGGGTTCCTACGAGCAGTACTTC. Translated, it gives CAIKSPGSYEQYF.